The 32 T cell receptor beta chains below were found in one sample sequenced in a study of blood T cell repertoires in COVID-19. TCRdb's copy holds only in-frame clones and misses some; the assay was immunoSEQ multiplex PCR. The table records 330,000 or so clones, roughly 87% of them present only once. The sequenced sample was PBMCs or T cells enriched from blood (not recorded which). Source of these receptors: a woman aged 30 to 39 who had recovered from COVID-19.

The CDR3 here is CASSQGLAGAYEQFF. CDR3 coding DNA: TGTGCCAGCAGCCAGGGACTAGCGGGAGCTTATGAGCAGTTCTTC. The chain links TRBV5-6 to TRBJ2-1; 14 nucleotides line up with TRBD2. With 4 bases clipped from V and 8 bases from J, the junction kept 5 bases outside the gene matches. Germline CDR1 SGHDT, CDR2 YYEEEE. This CDR3 is built from 15 residues.

The chain combines TRBV3-1 (or the pseudogene TRBV3-2) with TRBJ2-7; 9 nucleotides agree with TRBD1. Germline trimming cut 3 bases from V and 0 bases from J; bases unmatched to any gene: 12. The CDR3 covers 18 residues. Germline V gene data show CDR1 as LGHDT and CDR2 as YNNKEL (reference sequence). The CDR3 region is CASSHVLRQGGNSYEQYF. DNA for the CDR3: TGTGCCAGCAGCCACGTACTCCGACAGGGGGGAAACTCCTACGAGCAGTACTTC.

The chain has TRBV27 and TRBJ2-7, with 7 bases identical to TRBD1. Per germline, CDR1 MNHEY and CDR2 SMNVEV (reference sequence). The CDR3 length is 14 residues. V lost 6 bases and J lost 5; bases outside the gene matches: 10. DNA of the CDR3: TGTGCCAGCAGCCCCTCGACAGGGTTAAACGAGCAGTACTTC. Translated, it gives CASSPSTGLNEQYF.

The chain has TRBV28 and TRBJ1-2, with no clear D. Germline V lookup: CDR1 MDHEN, CDR2 SYDVKM. V was shortened by 4 bases and J by 8 bases, with 11 bases between the two germline ends. This CDR3 has 12 amino acids. The CDR3 is CASSSLNWGYTF. The CDR3 nucleotides are TGTGCCAGCAGTTCTCTTAACTGGGGCTACACCTTC.

The chain couples TRBV2 to TRBJ2-7; TRBD1 matches at 7 bases. The CDR3 totals 12 residues. CDR1 is SNHLY and CDR2 is FYNNEI in the germline V gene. V lost 6 bases, J lost 5 bases, and 4 bases stayed unmatched. The CDR3 coding sequence is TGTGCCAGCAGAGTACAGGGGAACGAGCAGTACTTC. Residues: CASRVQGNEQYF.

The chain is built from TRBV4-2 and TRBJ1-6; no reliable D call. V lost 5 bases and J lost 1, with 12 bases in between. CDR3 length: 16 amino acids. Germline V gene sequence: CDR1 LGHNA, CDR2 YNFKEQ. DNA of the CDR3: TGTGCCAGCAGCTACTCGAGGGAGTCCTATAATTCACCCCTCCACTTT. This gives the protein CASSYSRESYNSPLHF.

This clone was counted a few times. This chain uses TRBV29-1 with TRBJ2-1; 7 positions match TRBD2. J gave up 8 bases and V 7 bases, and 14 bases lay outside the gene matches. Germline lookup yields CDR1 SQVTM and CDR2 ANQGSEA. This CDR3 is built from 14 residues. The CDR3 DNA reads as TGCAGCGCTTGGACTAGACACCTAAACGATGAGCAGTTCTTC. As protein: CSAWTRHLNDEQFF.

The chain carries TRBV6-6 and TRBJ1-1, with D possibly matching TRBD1 (6 bases). The CDR3 runs 14 residues. The V end lost 6 bases, the J end lost 10 bases, and 21 bases lay between the germline ends. The germline gives CDR1 MNHNY, CDR2 SVGAGI (reference sequence). CDR3 in amino acids: CASSPDRPPAGAFF. CDR3 nucleotide sequence: TGTGCCAGCAGCCCTGACAGGCCCCCCGCCGGAGCTTTCTTT.

The chain joins TRBV18 to TRBJ2-5, with 7 bases aligning to TRBD2. The CDR3 consists of 13 residues. Germline V gene data show CDR1 as KGHSH and CDR2 as LQKENI. The V segment lost 1 base and the J segment 5 bases; nucleotides outside the gene matches: 1. CDR3 residues: CASSPRDYETQYF. The CDR3 bases are TGTGCCAGCTCACCACGGGACTATGAGACCCAGTACTTC.

The chain links TRBV4-2 to TRBJ2-3; 10 bases agree with TRBD2. The germline CDR1 and CDR2 sequences are LGHNA and YNFKEQ. The CDR3 covers 16 residues. The V and J ends lost 0 bases and 4 bases, in that order; junction bases with no gene match: 4. CDR3 protein: CASSQEASGSSDTQYF. CDR3 nucleotides: TGTGCCAGCAGCCAAGAGGCTAGCGGGAGTTCAGATACGCAGTATTTT.

The J gene is TRBJ1-6, the V gene TRBV5-1; 7 nucleotides agree with TRBD1. With 3 bases clipped from V and 3 bases from J, the junction kept 15 bases outside the gene matches. Germline V gives CDR1 SGHRS, CDR2 YFSETQ. The CDR3 runs to 19 residues. The chain's CDR3 is CASSSQSSGTADYNSPLHF. CDR3 nucleotides: TGCGCCAGCAGCTCCCAATCCTCCGGGACAGCGGACTATAATTCACCCCTCCACTTT. The entire variable domain, with the rest obtained from reference TRBV5-1 and TRBJ1-6, is as follows: KAGVTQTPRYLIKTRGQQVTLSCSPISGHRSVSWYQQTPGQGLQFLFEYFSETQRNKGNFPGRFSGRQFSNSRSEMNVSTLELGDSALYLCASSSQSSGTADYNSPLHFGNGTRLTVT.

The CDR3 DNA reads as TGCGCCAGCAGCAGCCAGAAGAGGACTGAAGCTTTCTTT. Translated, it gives CASSSQKRTEAFF. The J gene is TRBJ1-1, the V gene TRBV10-2, with unresolved D. V dropped 6 bases and J dropped 5 bases, with 13 bases sitting between them. From germline, CDR1 is WSHSY and CDR2 SAAADI. This CDR3 comprises 13 residues.

The rearrangement joins TRBV9 to TRBJ2-7; 9 nucleotides match TRBD2. This CDR3 contains 16 residues. The germline gives CDR1 SGDLS, CDR2 YYNGEE. V gave up 1 base and J gave up 1 base; unmatched junction bases: 6. This CDR3 is CASSVSASGKSYEQYF. CDR3 bases: TGTGCCAGCAGCGTATCGGCTAGCGGGAAATCCTACGAGCAGTACTTC.

The chain employs TRBV6-5 and TRBJ2-6; D call uncertain. The germline gives CDR1 MNHEY, CDR2 SVGAGI. Between the trimmed V and J ends, which lost 7 bases and 5 bases, there was a span of 12 bases. This CDR3 has 14 amino acids. This CDR3 is CASTPEDWANVLTF. As DNA, the CDR3 is TGTGCCAGCACCCCGGAAGACTGGGCCAACGTCCTGACTTTC.

The gene calls are TRBV4-2 and TRBJ2-1; 10 positions match TRBD2. Germline CDR1 LGHNA, CDR2 YNFKEQ. Unmatched junction bases numbered 7, after V lost 0 bases and J lost 8 bases. There are 16 residues in the CDR3. CDR3 sequence: CASSQDPLAGVHEQFF. CDR3 sequence (DNA): TGTGCCAGCAGCCAAGATCCCCTAGCGGGAGTCCATGAGCAGTTCTTC.

This chain uses TRBV13 with TRBJ1-2; 10 nucleotides line up with TRBD1. Germline loops: CDR1 PRHDT, CDR2 FYEKMQ (reference sequence). With V trimmed by 5 bases and J by 5 bases, 5 bases remained unmatched. This CDR3 is built from 14 residues. The DNA of the CDR3 is TGTGCCAGCAGCCCGGGACAGGGGAGGTATGGCTACACCTTC. Protein product: CASSPGQGRYGYTF.

As DNA, the CDR3 is TGCGCCAGCAGCCAAGAAGGGGAAGTGGGCTATGGCTACACCTTC. As protein: CASSQEGEVGYGYTF. This chain links TRBV4-1 with TRBJ1-2; D possibly corresponds to TRBD1 (5 bases). There are 15 residues in the CDR3. V was clipped by 0 bases and J by 4 bases, with 12 bases between them. The V gene's germline CDR1 is MGHRA and CDR2 YSYEKL.

To note about this clone: Within the sample, other DNA sequences also encode this same CDR3. The rearrangement joins TRBV7-9 to TRBJ1-4; 8 nucleotides align to TRBD1. This CDR3 has 14 amino acids. After removal of 4 bases from V and 7 bases from J, the junction contained 5 bases not matched to a gene. In germline, CDR1 is SEHNR, CDR2 FQNEAQ (reference sequence). The CDR3 region has the DNA TGTGCCAGCAGCTCCGGGACAGGCGGTGAAAAACTGTTTTTT. Amino acid sequence: CASSSGTGGEKLFF.

Concerning this clone: The same CDR3 can be traced to other DNA sequences in this sample. This chain uses TRBV18 with TRBJ2-3; TRBD1 matches 10 bases. Trimming removed 4 bases from V and 3 bases from J; junction bases left unmatched: 1. CDR1 is KGHSH and CDR2 is LQKENI in the germline V gene. The CDR3 contains 14 residues. The CDR3 spells CASSRTGGTDTQYF. The CDR3 nucleotides read TGTGCCAGCTCACGGACAGGGGGGACAGATACGCAGTATTTT.

This clone was seen only once. The chain combines TRBV5-1 with TRBJ2-1; D ambiguous. The CDR3 has 14 amino acids. V shed 4 bases and J shed 7 bases, with 15 bases lying between them. The germline gives CDR1 SGHRS, CDR2 YFSETQ. CDR3 sequence: CASSVVGGSNEQFF. CDR3 nucleotide sequence: TGCGCCAGCAGCGTGGTCGGCGGCAGTAATGAGCAGTTCTTC.

V usage is TRBV6-5 and J usage is TRBJ1-4; maybe TRBD1 (5 bases). Germline CDR1 is MNHEY and CDR2 is SVGAGI. This CDR3 has 14 residues. The V end was cut by 4 bases, the J end by 8 bases, with 14 bases between. The CDR3 DNA is TGTGCCAGCAGTTGGGGGACTGGCGACGAAAAACTGTTTTTT. This sequence encodes CASSWGTGDEKLFF.

This clone was counted once. CDR3 protein: CASSLATDWSNEQFF. The CDR3 coding sequence is TGTGCCAGCAGCTTAGCGACAGATTGGAGCAATGAGCAGTTCTTC. The chain couples TRBV11-2 to TRBJ2-1, with D perhaps matching TRBD1 (5 bases). Germline-derived CDR1 and CDR2 are SGHAT and FQNNGV. The CDR3 loop spans 15 amino acids. V lost 1 base and J 6 bases, leaving 13 bases between the germline ends.

V usage is TRBV23-1 and J usage is TRBJ2-1; 11 bases match TRBD2. TRBV23-1 is filed as an ORF, its function uncertain. Trimming at V came to 1 base and at J to 9 bases, leaving 11 bases not matched to a gene. This CDR3 region has 17 residues. The CDR3: CASSQWPGLAEGGEQFF. For the CDR3, the DNA is TGCGCCAGCAGTCAATGGCCGGGACTAGCGGAGGGGGGTGAGCAGTTCTTC.

The chain couples TRBV3-1 (or the pseudogene TRBV3-2) to TRBJ1-3, with D hard to call. The V gene lost 0 bases and the J gene lost 2 bases, with 14 bases spanning the gap. Germline V gene lookup returns CDR1 LGHDT and CDR2 YNNKEL (reference sequence). CDR3 length: 17 residues. CDR3 region: CASSQDPGGSTGNTIYF. The CDR3 DNA follows: TGTGCCAGCAGCCAAGACCCCGGAGGTTCGACTGGAAACACCATATATTTT.

The chain's CDR3 is CASSATGYTGQETQYF. In nucleotides, the CDR3 is TGTGCCAGCAGCGCCACAGGGTATACGGGGCAAGAGACCCAGTACTTC. The chain is built from TRBV9 and TRBJ2-5; TRBD1 might be the D (6 bases). The V and J ends lost 3 bases and 2 bases respectively, with 17 bases between them. From germline, CDR1 is SGDLS and CDR2 YYNGEE. This CDR3 contains 16 residues.

The V and J genes are TRBV7-3 and TRBJ2-1; TRBD2 matches at 10 bases. V lost 5 bases and J lost 8; bases outside the gene matches: 12. The germline V gene encodes CDR1 SGHTA and CDR2 FQGTGA. This CDR3 is built from 16 residues. The CDR3 loop reads CASSMTSGPDSDEQFF. CDR3 bases: TGTGCCAGCAGCATGACTAGCGGGCCAGATAGCGATGAGCAGTTCTTC.

This clone occurred once. The DNA of the CDR3 is TGTGCCAGCAGAGGGGGTTCGGGTAATGAGCAGTTCTTC. Translating gives CASRGGSGNEQFF. This chain uses TRBV28 with TRBJ2-1; D possibly corresponds to TRBD1 (6 bases). V gave up 6 bases and J gave up 7 bases, with 13 bases separating them. Germline assignment: CDR1 MDHEN and CDR2 SYDVKM. This CDR3 spans 13 amino acids.

The chain employs TRBV15 and TRBJ1-2; D is possibly TRBD1 (6 bases). CDR1 is LNHNV and CDR2 is YYDKDF in the germline V gene (reference sequence). The CDR3 extends over 14 amino acids. V gave up 2 bases and J gave up 8 bases, with 15 bases separating them. The CDR3 DNA sequence: TGTGCCACCAGCAGATTCGGGGAGGGGGTAGGCTACACCTTC. Translated, it gives CATSRFGEGVGYTF.

The chain's CDR3 is CASSIWILPGLIKNTGELFF. The CDR3 DNA sequence: TGTGCCAGTAGTATATGGATACTACCGGGACTCATAAAGAACACCGGGGAGCTGTTTTTT. This chain connects TRBV19 to TRBJ2-2; D may be TRBD2 (6 bases). This CDR3 is built from 20 residues. V lost 2 bases to trimming and J lost 1 base, with 23 bases between them. Germline CDR1 is LNHDA and CDR2 is SQIVND (reference sequence).

The CDR3 reads CASSLASYQETQYF. The CDR3 DNA follows: TGCGCCAGCAGCTTGGCGTCTTATCAAGAGACCCAGTACTTC. The chain combines TRBV5-1 with TRBJ2-5; D is unresolved. Germline loops: CDR1 SGHRS, CDR2 YFSETQ. This CDR3 region has 14 residues. Trimming shortened V by 0 bases and J by 2 bases, and 8 bases separated the two germline ends.

The rearrangement joins TRBV7-9 to TRBJ1-5, with D possibly matching TRBD1 (5 bases). The CDR3 loop spans 14 amino acids. Germline lookup yields CDR1 SEHNR and CDR2 FQNEAQ (reference sequence). V dropped 5 bases and J dropped 5 bases, with 13 bases sitting between them. Here the CDR3 reads CASSPGGGDQPQHF. The CDR3 nucleotides read TGTGCCAGCAGCCCTGGTGGGGGGGATCAGCCCCAGCATTTT. The complete variable domain, with remaining parts taken from reference TRBV7-9 and TRBJ1-5, reads DTGVSQNPRHKITKRGQNVTFRCDPISEHNRLYWYRQTLGQGPEFLTYFQNEAQLEKSRLLSDRFSAERPKGSFSTLEIQRTEQGDSAMYLCASSPGGGDQPQHFGDGTRLSIL.

The chain has TRBV6-5 and TRBJ2-7, with TRBD1 identical over 9 bases. V trimming: 6 bases; J trimming: 5 bases; junction bases outside the gene matches: 11. CDR3 length: 15 amino acids. CDR1 and CDR2 (germline): MNHEY, SVGAGI. CDR3 loop: CASRAPGQGAHEQYF. The CDR3 DNA reads as TGTGCCAGCAGAGCTCCGGGACAGGGTGCCCACGAGCAGTACTTC.